The rows below give T cell receptor beta chains drawn from one sample of a study of blood T cell repertoires in COVID-19. Profiling relied on immunoSEQ multiplex PCR, and the TCRdb table lists in-frame clones only, not all of them. Seen here are approximately 200,000 clones, over 80% observed once, and the top ten hold approximately 5%. Sequenced sample: peripheral blood. All receptors come from a human donor in a cohort sampled during active COVID-19. CDR3s include the opening cysteine and the closing phenylalanine or tryptophan. D genes are given only for firm matches. Clone sizes are given selectively: once, few, many, or a class where the clone is expanded.

TRBJ2-5 | - | - | TRBV21-1 | TGTGCCAGCAGCCTCTCCGGGCCTAGCGGGCCCCAAGAGACCCAGTACTTC | CASSLSGPSGPQETQYF
TRBJ2-5 | - | - | TRBV9 | TGTGCCAGCAGCGTAGGAGTTGAGGGGACCCAGTACTTC | CASSVGVEGTQYF
TRBJ2-1 | once | - | TRBV6-5 | TGTGCCAGCAGTTATTTATATGAGCAGTTCTTC | CASSYLYEQFF
TRBJ1-5 | - | - | TRBV28 | TGTGCCAGCAGTTTATGGCAGAGCAATCAGCCCCAGCATTTT | CASSLWQSNQPQHF
TRBJ1-5 | - | - | TRBV5-6 | TGTGCCAGCAGCTCAGACAGATATCAGCCCCAGCATTTT | CASSSDRYQPQHF
TRBJ2-5 | once | TRBD2 | TRBV30 | TGTGCCTGGAGAGGACTAGCGGGACAAGAGACCCAGTACTTC | CAWRGLAGQETQYF
TRBJ1-2 | - | - | TRBV6-6 | TGTGCCAGCAGTTACGGTCAGGGTACCTATGGCTACACCTTC | CASSYGQGTYGYTF
TRBJ2-1 | - | - | TRBV3-1/TRBV3-2 | TGTGCCAGCAGCCCCATAGGGAGACTTCCCAGCTCCTACAATGAGCAGTTCTTC | CASSPIGRLPSSYNEQFF
TRBJ1-5 | - | - | TRBV7-9 | TGTGCCAGCGCGCTTGGGCTCAATCAGCCCCAGCATTTT | CASALGLNQPQHF
TRBJ2-7 | - | TRBD2 | TRBV30 | TGTGCCTGGAGTGTAACGGCGGGAGGACCCTACGAGCAGTACTTC | CAWSVTAGGPYEQYF
TRBJ2-7 | - | - | TRBV9 | TGTGCCAGCAGCGTAGACGGGAATCCCTACGAGCAGTACTTC | CASSVDGNPYEQYF
TRBJ2-1 | - | TRBD1 | TRBV18 | TGTGCCAGCTCACCCGGGACAGGGGATTATAATGAGCAGTTCTTC | CASSPGTGDYNEQFF
TRBJ2-3 | - | TRBD2 | TRBV9 | TGTGCCAGCAGCGTATGGGGGGGGACAGATACGCAGTATTTT | CASSVWGGTDTQYF
TRBJ2-2 | - | - | TRBV5-1 | TGCGCCAGCAGGACTAGGGACGGGGGCACCGGGGAGCTGTTTTTT | CASRTRDGGTGELFF
TRBJ2-3 | few | TRBD2 | TRBV7-2 | TGTGCCAGCAGCTCCTGGACTAGCGGGAGTGGGGATACGCAGTATTTT | CASSSWTSGSGDTQYF
TRBJ2-7 | few | - | TRBV11-2 | TGTGCCAGCAGCTTAGATTTCCTTTCCTACGAGCAGTACTTC | CASSLDFLSYEQYF
TRBJ2-7 | - | TRBD2 | TRBV27 | TGTGCCAGCAGTTTACTTCCTAAGCGGGATCCCTACGAGCAGTACTTC | CASSLLPKRDPYEQYF
TRBJ2-7 | few | - | TRBV5-1 | TGCGCCAGCAGCTTGGGACAGGACCCCTACGAGCAGTACTTC | CASSLGQDPYEQYF
TRBJ1-2 | - | - | TRBV19 | TGTGCCAGTAGTATATCGGGAGGTTCTAACTATGGCTACACCTTC | CASSISGGSNYGYTF
TRBJ2-7 | - | - | TRBV6-5 | TGTGCCAGCAGCCTAGGAGCGTACGAGCAGTACTTC | CASSLGAYEQYF
TRBJ2-7 | - | TRBD2 | TRBV28 | TGTGCCAGCAGTTTGGCTAGCGGGAGGGTCTACGAGCAGTACTTC | CASSLASGRVYEQYF
TRBJ2-7 | once | - | TRBV9 | TGTGCCAGCAGCGTCCAGGGATCCTCCTACGAGCAGTACTTC | CASSVQGSSYEQYF
TRBJ2-2 | - | - | TRBV7-9 | TGTGCCAGCAGCTTAGTTTCGACCGGGGAGCTGTTTTTT | CASSLVSTGELFF
TRBJ1-2 | - | TRBD1 | TRBV7-9 | TGTGCCAGCAGCGCCTTGACAGGGGCCAAACATGGCTACACCTTC | CASSALTGAKHGYTF
TRBJ1-5 | - | - | TRBV5-8 | TGTGCCAGCAGCTTGGGACAGTATAGCAATCAGCCCCAGCATTTT | CASSLGQYSNQPQHF
TRBJ2-1 | - | TRBD1 | TRBV4-2 | TGTGCCAGCAGCCAGGAAATGACAGGGGCTTTCAACTATGAGCAGTTCTTC | CASSQEMTGAFNYEQFF
TRBJ2-7 | - | - | TRBV6-5 | TGTGCCACTCTCTCGAGTATCTCCTACGAGCAGTACTTC | CATLSSISYEQYF
TRBJ1-1 | few | TRBD1 | TRBV19 | TGTGCCAGTAGTAACAGGGGGCTGAGTCGGGACACTGAAGCTTTCTTT | CASSNRGLSRDTEAFF
TRBJ1-1 | - | - | TRBV28 | TGTGCCAGCCAAGGAGGCGGCGCTGAAGCTTTCTTT | CASQGGGAEAFF
TRBJ1-4 | - | TRBD1 | TRBV11-3 | TGTGCCAGCAGCCTGCACGTCCGACAGGGCTTAAATGAAAAACTGTTTTTT | CASSLHVRQGLNEKLFF
TRBJ1-1 | - | TRBD1 | TRBV15 | TGTGCCACCAGCAGAGAGGGGGACAGGGGTGAAGCTTTCTTT | CATSREGDRGEAFF
TRBJ2-1 | - | TRBD1 | TRBV9 | TGTGCCAGCAGCGTCTGGGACAGCTACAATGAGCAGTTCTTC | CASSVWDSYNEQFF
TRBJ1-2 | once | - | TRBV30 | TGTGCCTGGGAAGGGGTAGTTGGTGGCTACACCTTC | CAWEGVVGGYTF
TRBJ2-7 | - | - | TRBV6-5 | TGTGCCAGCAGTCGCTTACAGGGCTACGAGCAGTACTTC | CASSRLQGYEQYF
TRBJ2-3 | - | TRBD2 | TRBV7-2 | TGTGCCAGCAGCCCCTGGACTAGCGGGAGTGCAGATACGCAGTATTTT | CASSPWTSGSADTQYF
TRBJ1-2 | - | TRBD1 | TRBV7-9 | TGTGCCAGCAGCTTCCAGGGACAGGTAGTAAACTATGGCTACACCTTC | CASSFQGQVVNYGYTF